This T cell receptor beta chain was observed in a study of early T cells in non-severe SARS-CoV-2 infection (dated by TCRdb to about 2021). Background for the entire study: Because TCR sequencing was done on bulk RNA from unsorted whole blood, the alpha and beta chains could not be paired. Here is what the overall study found, with its caveats: VDJdb matching was skewed toward anti-spike CD8 responses and likely underestimated virus-specific expansions, missing private and CD4 specificities.

This clonotype was counted ten times or more. Its specific antigen is unknown. Base qualities are not provided; no much larger clone lies one nucleotide away. Library preparation employed 5' RACE. The reads were generated on a NextSeq 500. In the TCR library protocol, unique molecular identifiers were attached to individual cDNA molecules to correct for PCR bias and sequencing error. Sequencing covered both TCR alpha and beta chains, and within each sample the abundances of alpha and beta sequences were tightly co-correlated. As for the authors' bioinformatics: Decombinator V4 was used to annotate the V gene, J gene and CDR3 of the TCR sequences. Expanded TCRs were defined as changing significantly between any two time points under a Poisson model with p below 0.0001. Abundances of TCRs were expressed as counts per million after normalisation to the total number of TCRs sequenced in each sample. TRAV1-2 paired with TRAJ12, TRAJ20 or TRAJ33 defined MAIT TCRs, while TRAV10 paired with TRAJ18 defined iNKT TCRs. A search of VDJdb, accessed on 1 November 2021, was run for TCRs annotated to CMV, EBV and SARS-CoV-2, with TCRs annotated for multiple antigens excluded. TCRdb passed the public sequencing reads through fastp at Q25 and MiXCR, retaining productive beta sequences. Each entry merges the rows of one CDR3 protein and shows their most common DNA and genes. Here the V and J calls rest on TCRdb's processing, not on the authors' analysis. This sample is represented by about 22,000 distinct CDR3 sequences; under 5.5% of them were singletons. The biggest ten clones account for around 17% of the sample.

Set within a cohort of healthcare workers in London, UK, this nested case-control study involved weekly PCR testing of nasopharyngeal swabs along with blood sampling. Healthcare workers were recruited between 23 and 31 March 2020, during the week of the UK lockdown, and were followed weekly for up to roughly 15 weeks. CDR1 SGHTA and CDR2 FQGNSA were looked up in the germline V gene. Measured from the cysteine to the phenylalanine, the CDR3 is 14 residues long. Only the CDR3 part of the read is kept: 42 bases, read in frame from the first base. Germline trimming: 5 bases from V, 4 bases from J; junction bases outside gene matches: 5.

The sequenced sample consisted of whole blood. This chain is built from TRBV7-2 and TRBJ2-3, with 8 bases matching TRBD1. This clonotype was sampled from an adult who was a healthcare worker with PCR-confirmed SARS-CoV-2 infection or an uninfected control (not recorded which). The CDR3 is CASSLQGASDTQYF. The DNA sequence is given as TGTGCCAGCAGCCTCCAGGGGGCCTCAGATACGCAGTATTTT.